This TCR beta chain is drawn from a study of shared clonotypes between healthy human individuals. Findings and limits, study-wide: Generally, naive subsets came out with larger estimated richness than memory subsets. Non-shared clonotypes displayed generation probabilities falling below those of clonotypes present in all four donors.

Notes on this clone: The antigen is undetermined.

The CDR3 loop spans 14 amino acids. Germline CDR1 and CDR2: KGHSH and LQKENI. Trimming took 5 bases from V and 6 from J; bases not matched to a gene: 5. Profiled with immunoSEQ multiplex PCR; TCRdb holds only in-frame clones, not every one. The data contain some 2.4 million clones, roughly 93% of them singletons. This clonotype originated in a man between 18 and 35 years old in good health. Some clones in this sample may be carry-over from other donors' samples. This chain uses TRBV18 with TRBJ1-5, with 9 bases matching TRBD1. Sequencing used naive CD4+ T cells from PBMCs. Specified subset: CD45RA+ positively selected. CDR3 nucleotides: TGTGCCAGCTCAGGGACAGGGATGGGTCAGCCCCAGCATTTT. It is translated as CASSGTGMGQPQHF. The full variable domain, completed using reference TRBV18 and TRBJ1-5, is NAGVMQNPRHLVRRRGQEARLRCSPMKGHSHVYWYRQLPEEGLKFMVYLQKENIIDESGMPKERFSAEFPKEGPSILRIQQVVRGDSAAYFCASSGTGMGQPQHFGDGTRLSIL.